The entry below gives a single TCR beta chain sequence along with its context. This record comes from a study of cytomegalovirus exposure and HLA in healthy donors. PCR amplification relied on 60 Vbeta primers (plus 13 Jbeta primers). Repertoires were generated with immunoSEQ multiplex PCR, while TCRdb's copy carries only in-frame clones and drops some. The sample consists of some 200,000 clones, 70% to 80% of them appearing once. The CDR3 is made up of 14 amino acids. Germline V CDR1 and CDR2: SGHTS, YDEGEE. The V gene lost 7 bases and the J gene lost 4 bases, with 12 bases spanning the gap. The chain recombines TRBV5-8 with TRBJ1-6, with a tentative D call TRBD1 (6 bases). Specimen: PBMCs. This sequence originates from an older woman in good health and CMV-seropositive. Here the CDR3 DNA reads TGTGCCAGCCGGAAAGGGGGATATAATTCACCCCTCCACTTT. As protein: CASRKGGYNSPLHF.